The next 9 T cell receptor beta chains were all read from a single sample in a study of shared clonotypes between healthy human individuals. Terminally differentiated effector memory CD45RA+ cells were excluded by CCR7 positive selection of CD45RO-negative cells. Data came from immunoSEQ multiplex PCR; TCRdb stores just in-frame clones and leaves some out. This table holds around 2,000,000 clones, just under 95% found once. Sequencing was done on a sample of naive CD8+ T cells sorted from blood. The receptors shown here come from a man younger than 35 in good health.

The chain combines TRBV15 with TRBJ2-1, with D possibly being TRBD2 (7 bases). The germline V gene has CDR1 LNHNV and CDR2 YYDKDF (reference sequence). V lost 0 bases to trimming and J lost 9 bases, with 15 bases between them. The CDR3 runs 15 residues. CDR3 protein: CATSRDRGAGVEQFF. The DNA of the CDR3 is TGTGCCACCAGCAGAGATCGGGGGGCAGGTGTTGAGCAGTTCTTC.

This sequence joins TRBV27 and TRBJ1-2; D is unresolved. The CDR3 has 15 residues. The germline V gene encodes CDR1 MNHEY and CDR2 SMNVEV (reference sequence). The V gene lost 0 bases and the J gene lost 2 bases, with 10 bases spanning the gap. CDR3 in DNA: TGTGCCAGCAGTTTATCAGGAGGGCCCAACTATGGCTACACCTTC. The encoded protein is CASSLSGGPNYGYTF.

A single count supports this clone. The chain employs TRBV6-6 and TRBJ2-7; 11 nucleotides agree with TRBD2. The CDR3 has 14 amino acids. V was clipped by 7 bases and J by 5 bases; unmatched bases: 7. Germline assignment: CDR1 MNHNY and CDR2 SVGAGI (reference sequence). The CDR3 DNA sequence: TGTGCCAGCAACAAACTAGCGGGAGAGGACGAGCAGTACTTC. Its protein is CASNKLAGEDEQYF.

Only a few counts were recorded for this clone. The chain couples TRBV11-1 to TRBJ1-2, with TRBD1 matching over 7 bases. Germline CDR1 SGHAT, CDR2 FQDESV (reference sequence). This CDR3 region has 15 residues. With V trimmed by 5 bases and J by 1 base, 7 bases remained unmatched. CDR3 protein: CASSDLTGLNYGYTF. The CDR3 DNA sequence: TGTGCCAGCAGCGACTTGACAGGGCTTAACTATGGCTACACCTTC.

The J gene is TRBJ2-1, the V gene TRBV27; 7 positions agree with TRBD1. CDR1 and CDR2 (germline): MNHEY, SMNVEV (reference sequence). V shed 5 bases and J 5 bases; nucleotides not matched to a gene: 3. The CDR3 contains 13 residues. The CDR3 DNA reads TGTGCCAGCAGTCGGACAGGCGACAATGAGCAGTTCTTC. Translated, it gives CASSRTGDNEQFF.

Details on this clone: Distinct nucleotide sequences in the sample also encode this CDR3. The chain has TRBV19 and TRBJ2-7; D call uncertain. CDR1 LNHDA and CDR2 SQIVND come from the germline V gene (reference sequence). This CDR3 has 13 amino acids. Between the trimmed V and J ends, which lost 3 bases and 0 bases, there was a span of 6 bases. The CDR3 loop is CASSIDISYEQYF. The CDR3 DNA sequence: TGTGCCAGTAGTATTGACATCTCCTACGAGCAGTACTTC.

The chain recombines TRBV7-2 with TRBJ2-7, with 16 positions matching TRBD2. Germline CDR1 SGHTA, CDR2 FQGNSA. This CDR3 region has 17 residues. V lost 5 bases, J lost 4 bases, and 8 bases stayed unmatched. As DNA, the CDR3 is TGTGCCAGCAGCCCCGGGACTAGCGGGAGGGCCGGGTACGAGCAGTACTTC. It encodes CASSPGTSGRAGYEQYF.

J is TRBJ1-1 and V is TRBV5-8, with D unclear. Trimming removed 0 bases from V and 1 base from J, with 7 bases in between. In germline, CDR1 is SGHTS, CDR2 YDEGEE. This CDR3 region has 14 residues. This chain's CDR3 is CASSLGHQNTEAFF. For the CDR3, the DNA is TGTGCCAGCAGCTTGGGTCACCAGAACACTGAAGCTTTCTTT.

The V gene is TRBV5-4, the J gene TRBJ2-5; no clear D gene. The CDR3 totals 14 residues. Germline V gene lookup returns CDR1 SGHNT and CDR2 YYREEE (reference sequence). Trimming pared 4 bases from V and 5 bases from J, leaving 15 bases between. The CDR3 nucleotides are TGTGCCAGCAGCCCGACTTTGGGTACCGAGACCCAGTACTTC. It translates to CASSPTLGTETQYF.